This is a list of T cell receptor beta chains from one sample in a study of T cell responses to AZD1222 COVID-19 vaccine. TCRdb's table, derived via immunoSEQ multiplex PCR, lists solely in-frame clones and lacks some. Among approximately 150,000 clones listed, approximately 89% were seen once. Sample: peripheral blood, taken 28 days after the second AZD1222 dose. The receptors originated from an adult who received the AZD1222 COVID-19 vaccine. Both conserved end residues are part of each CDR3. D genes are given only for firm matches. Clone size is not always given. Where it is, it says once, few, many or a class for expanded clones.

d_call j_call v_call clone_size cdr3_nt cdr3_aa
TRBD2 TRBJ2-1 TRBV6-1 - TGTGCCAGCAGTGAAGCGGGGGGACTAGCGGGACCAGCCTACAATGAGCAGTTCTTC CASSEAGGLAGPAYNEQFF
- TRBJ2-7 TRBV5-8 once TGTGCCAGCATGGAGAGGTACGAGCAGTACTTC CASMERYEQYF
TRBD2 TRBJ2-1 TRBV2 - TGTGCCAGCAGTGAAGTCGCGGGGGACTCCTACAATGAGCAGTTCTTC CASSEVAGDSYNEQFF
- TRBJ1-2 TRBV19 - TGTGCCAGTAGTATAGTCTCTTCCTTCTATGGCTACACCTTC CASSIVSSFYGYTF
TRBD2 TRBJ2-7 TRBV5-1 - TGCGCCAGCAGCGGCGGGACTAGCGGGGATTTTACCTACGAGCAGTACTTC CASSGGTSGDFTYEQYF
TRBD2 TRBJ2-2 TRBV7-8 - TGTGCCAGCAGCTTATTGTCGGGGGGTAGTACCGGGGAGCTGTTTTTT CASSLLSGGSTGELFF
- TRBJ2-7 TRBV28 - TGTGCCAGCAGAACCGGGACAAACTACGAGCAGTACTTC CASRTGTNYEQYF
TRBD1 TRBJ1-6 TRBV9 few TGTGCCAGCAGCGGAAAAGACAGGGGGCAGGGATCACCCCTCCACTTT CASSGKDRGQGSPLHF
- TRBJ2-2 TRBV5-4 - TGTGCCAGCAGCTTGGTAGGCAGAAACACCGGGGAGCTGTTTTTT CASSLVGRNTGELFF
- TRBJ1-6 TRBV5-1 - TGCGCCAGCAGCTTGGACTCCTATAATTCACCCCTCCACTTT CASSLDSYNSPLHF
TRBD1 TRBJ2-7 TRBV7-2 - TGTGCCAGCAGCCCACGGACAGGGAAGGACGAGCAGTACTTC CASSPRTGKDEQYF
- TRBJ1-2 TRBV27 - TGTGCCAGCAGTTCCAGAAACCTAAACGGGTATGGCTACACCTTC CASSSRNLNGYGYTF
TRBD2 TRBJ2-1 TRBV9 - TGTGCCAGCAGTGGTAGCGGGGGCTCTCACAATGAGCAGTTCTTC CASSGSGGSHNEQFF
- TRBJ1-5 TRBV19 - TGTGCCAGTAGTATCTTGTGGAGCAATCAGCCCCAGCATTTT CASSILWSNQPQHF
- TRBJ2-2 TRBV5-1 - TGCGCCAGCAGTTTGGGGCTAAACACCGGGGAGCTGTTTTTT CASSLGLNTGELFF
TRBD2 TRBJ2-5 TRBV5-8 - TGTGCCAGCAGCTTGGGAGCGGGGTACTCCCAAGAGACCCAGTACTTC CASSLGAGYSQETQYF
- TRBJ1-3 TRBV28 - TGTGCCAGCAGCACTGTCACTTCTGGAAACACCATATATTTT CASSTVTSGNTIYF
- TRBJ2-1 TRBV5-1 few TGCGCCAGCAGCGATCCAGGCGACAATGAGCAGTTCTTC CASSDPGDNEQFF
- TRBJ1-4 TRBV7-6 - TGTGCCAGCAGCCCAGGACGGCAAACTAATGAAAAACTGTTTTTT CASSPGRQTNEKLFF
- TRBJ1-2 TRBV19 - TGTGCCAGTAGTATAGACGTCTGGGCCTATGGCTACACCTTC CASSIDVWAYGYTF
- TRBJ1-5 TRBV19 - TGTGCCAGTAGTATTTTCCCGGGGAGTCAGCCCCAGCATTTT CASSIFPGSQPQHF
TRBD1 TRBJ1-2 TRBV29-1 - TGCAGCGTTGGATCTAAGGGCAGGGGGCCAATTAACTATGGCTACACCTTC CSVGSKGRGPINYGYTF
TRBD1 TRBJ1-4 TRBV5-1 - TGCGCCAGCAGCTTGGGGGACAGGGACCCGAATGAAAAACTGTTTTTT CASSLGDRDPNEKLFF
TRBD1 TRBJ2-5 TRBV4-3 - TGCGCCAGCAGCCAAGAGGTGGGGCGACAGGGGGAGACCCAGTACTTC CASSQEVGRQGETQYF
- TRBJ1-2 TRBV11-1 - TGTGCCAGCAGCCCAACACAGACAAACTATGGCTACACCTTC CASSPTQTNYGYTF
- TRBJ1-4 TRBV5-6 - TGTGCCAGCAGCTCTCAAAGTCGTGGGTCGGGAACTAATGAAAAACTGTTTTTT CASSSQSRGSGTNEKLFF
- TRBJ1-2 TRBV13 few TGTGCCAGCAGCCCTAGGTCGGGGGCGAATTACTATGGCTACACCTTC CASSPRSGANYYGYTF
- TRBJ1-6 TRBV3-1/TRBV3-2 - TGTGCCAGCAGCCAAGATAGGGGGGGCTATAATTCACCCCTCCACTTT CASSQDRGGYNSPLHF
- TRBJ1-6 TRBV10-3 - TGTGCCACCAACCCGGGGGCTAATTCACCCCTCCACTTT CATNPGANSPLHF
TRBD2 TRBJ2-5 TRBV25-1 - TGTGCCAGCAGTGAAACTAGCGGGGTCCAAGAGACCCAGTACTTC CASSETSGVQETQYF
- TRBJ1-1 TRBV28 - TGTGCCAGCAGCTTAACAGGTTCGAACACTGAAGCTTTCTTT CASSLTGSNTEAFF
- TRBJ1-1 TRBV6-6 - TGTGCCAGCAGTTACTCTTCTATTGAAGCTTTCTTT CASSYSSIEAFF
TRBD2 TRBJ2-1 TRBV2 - TGTGCCAGCAGTGACGGGACTAGCGGGGGGAATGAGCAGTTCTTC CASSDGTSGGNEQFF
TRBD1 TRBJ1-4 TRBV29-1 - TGCAGCGTTGAAGGTGGGACAGGGTTGGATGAAAAACTGTTTTTT CSVEGGTGLDEKLFF
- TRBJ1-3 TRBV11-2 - TGTGCCAGCAGCTTCTGGGACTCTGGAAACACCATATATTTT CASSFWDSGNTIYF
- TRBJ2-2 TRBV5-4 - TGTGCCAGCAGCTTACAGGGAACCGGGGAGCTGTTTTTT CASSLQGTGELFF